This TCR beta chain was observed in a study of beta chain features in type 1 diabetes. The CDR3 extends over 14 amino acids. Looked up from germline, CDR1 is SNHLY and CDR2 is FYNNEI. Trimming pared 1 base from V and 7 bases from J, leaving 11 bases between. Reverse transcription of all isolated RNA meant that expressed TCRB transcripts were sequenced. The assay was immunoSEQ multiplex PCR, and TCRdb's table has in-frame clones only and misses some. The profile shows about 330,000 clones, about 10% of them singletons. The gene calls are TRBV2 and TRBJ1-3, with D perhaps TRBD1 (6 bases). The material sequenced was naive CD4+ T cells from blood. The sequence derives from a woman in her thirties in good health. CDR3 loop: CASSEGSTGNTIYF. DNA for the CDR3: TGTGCCAGCAGTGAAGGGTCCACAGGGAACACCATATATTTT.